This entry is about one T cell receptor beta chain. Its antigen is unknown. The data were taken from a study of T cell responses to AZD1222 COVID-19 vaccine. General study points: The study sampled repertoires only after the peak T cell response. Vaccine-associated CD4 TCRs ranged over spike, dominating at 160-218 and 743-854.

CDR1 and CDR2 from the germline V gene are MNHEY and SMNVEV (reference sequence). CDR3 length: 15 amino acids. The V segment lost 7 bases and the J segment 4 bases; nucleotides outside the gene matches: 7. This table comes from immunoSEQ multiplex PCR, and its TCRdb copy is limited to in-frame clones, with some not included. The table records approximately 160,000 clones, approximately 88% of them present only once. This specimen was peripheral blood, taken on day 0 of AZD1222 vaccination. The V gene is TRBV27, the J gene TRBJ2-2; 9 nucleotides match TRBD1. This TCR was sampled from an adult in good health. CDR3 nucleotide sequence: TGTGCCAGCACTAACAGGGGGCTCGGCACCGGGGAGCTGTTTTTT. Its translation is CASTNRGLGTGELFF.